A single sample is the source of the 10 T cell receptor beta chains below, sequenced in a study of T cells in Graves' hyperthyroidism and ophthalmopathy. The CDR3 regions of TCR beta were amplified from RNA transcripts. HTBI primers were the set used in a first-round RT-PCR of the TCR CDR3. TCRdb used MiXCR to reprocess the multiplex PCR reads, holding one entry per CDR3 protein. In the table there are about 840,000 distinct CDR3 sequences, approximately 40% of which are singletons. The sample consisted of blood. The receptors here all came from a man aged 18 to 30 with Graves' hyperthyroidism.

This clonotype occurred many times. The rearrangement uses TRBV29-1 and TRBJ1-4, with a tentative D call TRBD1 (5 bases). V dropped 0 bases and J dropped 7 bases, with 18 bases sitting between them. The V gene's germline CDR1 is SQVTM and CDR2 ANQGSEA. The CDR3 is 16 amino acids. CDR3 nucleotide sequence: TGCAGCGTTGAAGAAGGGAATCGTGGGACGGGTGAAAAACTGTTTTTT. It specifies CSVEEGNRGTGEKLFF.

The chain couples TRBV12-3 or TRBV12-4 to TRBJ1-1, with 8 bases matching TRBD1. The junction had 8 bases not matched to a gene; V was cut back by 2 bases and J by 6 bases. This CDR3 contains 15 residues. The chain's CDR3 is CASSLTGDRYAEAFF. In DNA form, the CDR3 reads TGTGCCAGCAGTTTAACGGGGGACAGGTACGCTGAAGCTTTCTTT.

This clonotype was observed a few times. The chain carries TRBV12-5 and TRBJ1-1; D gene uncertain. This CDR3 contains 12 residues. V lost 0 bases and J 6 bases, leaving 5 bases between the germline ends. CDR1 and CDR2 (germline): LGHNT, FRNRAP. The CDR3 nucleotides read TGTGCTAGTGGTTTGGTGATATCTGAAGCTTTCTTT. This gives the protein CASGLVISEAFF.

CDR3 coding DNA: TGTGCCAGCAGGGAGGGCGCTCAGCCCCAGCATTTT. Amino acids: CASREGAQPQHF. V usage is TRBV7-9 and J usage is TRBJ1-5; the D is unclear. The CDR3 sequence is 12 residues long. Deletions cut 6 bases from V and 6 bases from J, with 9 bases between. Germline V gives CDR1 SEHNR, CDR2 FQNEAQ (reference sequence).

V and J are TRBV12-3 or TRBV12-4 and TRBJ1-2; TRBD1 matches at 8 bases. Germline trimming cut 5 bases from V and 0 bases from J; bases unmatched to any gene: 8. The CDR3 has 16 residues. The CDR3 region has the DNA TGTGCCAGCAGTCCCGGACAGGGAGTAACTAACTATGGCTACACCTTC. Protein: CASSPGQGVTNYGYTF.

The chain is built from TRBV25-1 and TRBJ2-5, with D possibly matching TRBD1 (5 bases). Germline V gene lookup returns CDR1 MGHDK and CDR2 SYGVNS. The CDR3 spans 14 residues. V gave up 1 base and J gave up 5 bases, with 11 bases separating them. This CDR3 is CASSESQGKETQYF. In DNA form, the CDR3 reads TGTGCCAGCAGTGAATCTCAGGGAAAGGAGACCCAGTACTTC.

This clonotype was recorded once. Germline and junction disagree at one end, which may indicate a read error. This rearrangement joins TRBV10-3 to TRBJ1-4; 10 nucleotides agree with TRBD1. Germline CDR1 reads ENHRY; CDR2 reads SYGVKD. The CDR3 totals 12 residues. CDR3 sequence reads: CATGTGDEKLLF. As DNA, the CDR3 is TGTGCCACCGGGACAGGGGACGAAAAACTGCTTTTT.

The rearrangement links TRBV15 to TRBJ1-6; 8 bases are shared with TRBD1. With V trimmed by 5 bases and J by 10 bases, 13 bases remained unmatched. The CDR3 loop spans 16 amino acids. Germline loops: CDR1 LNHNV, CDR2 YYDKDF (reference sequence). The CDR3 loop reads CATSADRVNGRSPLHF. As DNA, the CDR3 is TGTGCCACCAGCGCGGACAGGGTTAACGGGAGATCACCCCTCCACTTT.

Regarding this clonotype: An end of the junction differs from the germline gene, which may be a read error. This chain uses TRBV29-1 with TRBJ1-2; D might be TRBD1 (5 bases). Germline lookup yields CDR1 SQVTM and CDR2 ANQGSEA. The CDR3 sequence is 13 residues long. This chain's CDR3 is CSVATWDYYGNTF. CDR3 nucleotide sequence: TGCAGCGTGGCGACATGGGACTACTATGGCAACACCTTC.

The chain employs TRBV29-1 and TRBJ1-3; no definite D call. CDR3 length equals 10 residues. The germline V gene has CDR1 SQVTM and CDR2 ANQGSEA. With 7 bases removed from V and 7 bases from J, the gap between germline ends came to 8 bases. In nucleotides, the CDR3 is TGCAGCGCCCGACGGAACACCATATATTTT. Encoded protein: CSARRNTIYF.